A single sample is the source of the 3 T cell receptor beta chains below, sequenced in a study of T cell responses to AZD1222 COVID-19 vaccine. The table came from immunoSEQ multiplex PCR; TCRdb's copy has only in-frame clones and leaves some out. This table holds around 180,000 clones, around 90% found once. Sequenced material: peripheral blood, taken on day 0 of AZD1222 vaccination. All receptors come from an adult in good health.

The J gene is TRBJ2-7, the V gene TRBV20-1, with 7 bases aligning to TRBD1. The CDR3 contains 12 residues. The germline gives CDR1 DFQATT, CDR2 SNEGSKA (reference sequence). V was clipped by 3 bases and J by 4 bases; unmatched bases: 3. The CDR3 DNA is TGCAGTGCTAGTCAGGGGGAATACGAGCAGTACTTC. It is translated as CSASQGEYEQYF.

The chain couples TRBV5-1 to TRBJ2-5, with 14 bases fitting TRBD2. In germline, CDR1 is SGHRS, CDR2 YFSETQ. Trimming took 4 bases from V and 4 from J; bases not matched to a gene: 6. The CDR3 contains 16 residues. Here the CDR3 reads CASSAGTSGGTETQYF. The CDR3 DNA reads TGCGCCAGCAGCGCGGGGACTAGCGGGGGAACAGAGACCCAGTACTTC.

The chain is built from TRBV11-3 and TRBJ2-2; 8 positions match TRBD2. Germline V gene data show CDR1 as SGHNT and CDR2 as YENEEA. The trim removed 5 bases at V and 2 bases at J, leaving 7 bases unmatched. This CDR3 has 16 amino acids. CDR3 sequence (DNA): TGTGCCAGCAGCCTTCGAGCGGGGGTAAACACCGGGGAGCTGTTTTTT. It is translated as CASSLRAGVNTGELFF.